This T cell receptor beta chain originates from a study of T cells in Graves' hyperthyroidism and ophthalmopathy. Regarding the study as a whole: Blood shared most expanded thyroid clonotypes above 0.001.

Worth noting for this clonotype: What it recognizes is unknown. A much more abundant neighbour one base away suggests this may be a read error.

Amplified TCR beta CDR3 regions came from RNA transcripts. Primed by the HTBI set, a first-round RT-PCR was run on the TCR CDR3. One entry per CDR3 protein, called by TCRdb with MiXCR from the multiplex PCR reads. The sample carries around 500,000 distinct CDR3 sequences, approximately 16% recorded once. Germline V CDR1 and CDR2: DFQATT, SNEGSKA (reference sequence). The CDR3 totals 14 residues. Trimming cost V 5 bases and J 3 bases; bases outside gene matches: 10. Specimen: blood. This TCR was recovered from a woman in her thirties with Graves' ophthalmopathy. This chain joins TRBV20-1 and TRBJ2-7; TRBD1 matches at 7 bases. The CDR3 DNA reads TGCAGTGCTTGGTCGGACAGGCCCCTCTACGAGCAGTACTTC. Protein product: CSAWSDRPLYEQYF.